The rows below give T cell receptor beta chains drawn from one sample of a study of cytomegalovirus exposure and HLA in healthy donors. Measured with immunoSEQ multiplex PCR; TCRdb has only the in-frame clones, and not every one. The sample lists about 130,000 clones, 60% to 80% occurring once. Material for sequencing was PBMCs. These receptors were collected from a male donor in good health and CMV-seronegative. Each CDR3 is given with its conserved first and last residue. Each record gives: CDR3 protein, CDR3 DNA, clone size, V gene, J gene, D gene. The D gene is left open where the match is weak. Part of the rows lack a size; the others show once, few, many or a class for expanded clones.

CASGPGGRGTEAFF,TGTGCTAGTGGCCCAGGGGGCCGGGGCACTGAAGCTTTCTTT,.,TRBV12-5,TRBJ1-1,TRBD1
CASSVGTVSTYGQYF,TGTGCCAGCAGTGTCGGGACAGTATCAACCTACGGGCAGTACTTC,few,TRBV6-5,TRBJ2-7,TRBD1
CASSEGQFYGYTF,TGTGCCAGCAGTGAGGGCCAGTTCTATGGCTACACCTTC,.,TRBV6-1,TRBJ1-2,.
CASTIDSNSGNTIYF,TGCGCCAGCACTATAGACTCCAACTCTGGAAACACCATATATTTT,.,TRBV5-1,TRBJ1-3,.
CASSLVASGGVRNEQFF,TGTGCCAGCAGCTTAGTCGCTAGCGGGGGGGTTCGGAATGAGCAGTTCTTC,.,TRBV7-2,TRBJ2-1,TRBD2
CASSVGQGTYEQYF,TGTGCCAGCAGTGTGGGACAGGGGACCTACGAGCAGTACTTC,few,TRBV6-1,TRBJ2-7,TRBD1
CASSSPLWGHGDTQYF,TGTGCCAGTAGTAGCCCACTTTGGGGGCACGGAGATACGCAGTATTTT,once,TRBV19,TRBJ2-3,.
CAWSAPPPRGHNLNTEAFF,TGTGCCTGGAGTGCTCCGCCCCCGCGAGGACACAACCTGAACACTGAAGCTTTCTTT,.,TRBV30,TRBJ1-1,.
CASSVDGEGTDTQYF,TGTGCCAGCAGCGTAGACGGCGAGGGCACAGATACGCAGTATTTT,.,TRBV9,TRBJ2-3,.
CASSQRTVRGNTIYF,TGTGCCAGCAGTCAAAGGACAGTGAGAGGAAACACCATATATTTT,.,TRBV6-6,TRBJ1-3,.
CASSIQGSGTEAFF,TGTGCCAGTAGTATTCAGGGCTCGGGCACTGAAGCTTTCTTT,.,TRBV19,TRBJ1-1,.
CASSDRRTYNSPLHF,TGTGCCAGCTCGGACAGGAGGACCTATAATTCACCCCTCCACTTT,few,TRBV25-1,TRBJ1-6,TRBD1
CASSPGTSTDTQYF,TGCGCCAGCAGTCCCGGGACTAGCACAGATACGCAGTATTTT,once,TRBV4-1,TRBJ2-3,.
CASSPGTGLGGYTF,TGTGCCAGCAGCCCCGGGACAGGGCTCGGTGGCTACACCTTC,.,TRBV7-6,TRBJ1-2,TRBD1
CASSIGGDRGEAFF,TGTGCCAGTAGTATCGGCGGGGACAGGGGAGAAGCTTTCTTT,.,TRBV19,TRBJ1-1,TRBD1
CASSPGGDWETQYF,TGTGCCAGCAGCCCTGGGGGGGATTGGGAGACCCAGTACTTC,.,TRBV5-4,TRBJ2-5,TRBD2
CATSRDWQGPYEQYF,TGTGCCACCAGCAGAGATTGGCAGGGGCCCTACGAGCAGTACTTC,.,TRBV15,TRBJ2-7,.
CASSQEEGTGGPGDTEAFF,TGCGCCAGCAGCCAAGAGGAAGGGACAGGGGGACCGGGGGACACTGAAGCTTTCTTT,.,TRBV4-1,TRBJ1-1,TRBD1
CASSLSPPTPLYVYEQYF,TGTGCCAGCAGTTTATCCCCCCCAACACCTCTGTACGTCTACGAGCAGTACTTC,.,TRBV27,TRBJ2-7,.
CASSDLSAGGFYEQFF,TGCGCCAGCAGCGACCTCAGCGCGGGGGGATTTTATGAGCAGTTCTTC,.,TRBV5-1,TRBJ2-1,TRBD2
CASRPGQGKGNQPQHF,TGTGCCAGCAGACCGGGACAGGGTAAGGGCAATCAGCCCCAGCATTTT,.,TRBV27,TRBJ1-5,TRBD1
CASTGTGKNIQYF,TGTGCCAGTACCGGGACAGGGAAAAACATTCAGTACTTC,.,TRBV19,TRBJ2-4,TRBD1
CASSIVAGTDYEQYF,TGTGCCAGTAGTATCGTAGCCGGGACAGACTACGAGCAGTACTTC,few,TRBV19,TRBJ2-7,TRBD1
CAISPGTTREETQYF,TGTGCCATCAGCCCCGGGACAACTAGAGAAGAGACCCAGTACTTC,.,TRBV10-3,TRBJ2-5,.
CASSKDSRQYF,TGTGCCAGCAGCAAGGACAGCCGGCAGTACTTC,.,TRBV9,TRBJ2-7,.
CASSFSPDTEAFF,TGTGCCAGCAGCTTTTCCCCGGACACTGAAGCTTTCTTT,.,TRBV7-9,TRBJ1-1,.
CASSLGGRQSLNEKLFF,TGTGCTAGCAGCTTAGGAGGTCGACAGTCACTCAATGAAAAACTGTTTTTT,.,TRBV7-7,TRBJ1-4,.
CASSETGARNTIYF,TGTGCCAGCAGTGAGACAGGGGCAAGAAACACCATATATTTT,.,TRBV25-1,TRBJ1-3,TRBD1
CASSLGVGSPLHF,TGTGCCAGCAGCTTGGGTGTCGGGTCACCCCTCCACTTT,once,TRBV5-6,TRBJ1-6,.
CASSGLRGNQPQHF,TGTGCCAGCTCGGGACTGCGGGGCAATCAGCCCCAGCATTTT,.,TRBV19,TRBJ1-5,.
CAISESTGYQPQHF,TGTGCCATCAGTGAGTCGACAGGGTATCAGCCCCAGCATTTT,few,TRBV10-3,TRBJ1-5,TRBD1
CASSLGQNQPQHF,TGTGCCAGCAGCTTGGGACAGAACCAGCCCCAGCATTTT,.,TRBV7-8,TRBJ1-5,TRBD1
CASSLNTEAFF,TGTGCCAGCAGCCTCAACACTGAAGCTTTCTTT,.,TRBV7-9,TRBJ1-1,.
CASRGQGHEKLFF,TGTGCCAGCAGGGGACAGGGCCATGAAAAACTGTTTTTT,.,TRBV11-2,TRBJ1-4,TRBD1
CASTRPGTGGDATDTQYF,TGTGCCAGCACTCGTCCCGGGACAGGGGGGGATGCCACAGATACGCAGTATTTT,.,TRBV2,TRBJ2-3,TRBD1
CSAPDTGGYTF,TGCAGTGCTCCGGACACGGGTGGCTACACCTTC,.,TRBV20-1,TRBJ1-2,.
CASSQTGGYNSPLHF,TGTGCCAGCTCGCAGACAGGGGGATATAATTCACCCCTCCACTTT,.,TRBV18,TRBJ1-6,TRBD1
CASSPPPGTSGTQYF,TGTGCCAGCTCACCACCGCCCGGGACTAGCGGGACCCAGTACTTC,.,TRBV18,TRBJ2-5,TRBD2
CASTQGVNTEAFF,TGTGCCAGCACCCAGGGGGTGAACACTGAAGCTTTCTTT,.,TRBV11-3,TRBJ1-1,TRBD1
CASSLKDSYQPQHF,TGTGCCAGCAGCTTGAAGGACAGTTATCAGCCCCAGCATTTT,.,TRBV5-6,TRBJ1-5,.
CASSQDRVNYGYTF,TGTGCCAGCAGCCAAGACAGGGTGAACTATGGCTACACCTTC,.,TRBV14,TRBJ1-2,.
CASSWTGATGGYTF,TGTGCCAGCAGCTGGACAGGGGCCACGGGTGGCTACACCTTC,.,TRBV7-2,TRBJ1-2,TRBD1
CASTRTGSHYEQYF,TGTGCCAGCACCAGGACAGGGTCTCACTACGAGCAGTACTTC,.,TRBV2,TRBJ2-7,TRBD1
CASSPRGTEAFF,TGTGCCAGCTCCCCCCGGGGCACTGAAGCTTTCTTT,.,TRBV27,TRBJ1-1,.
CASSPTVYGYTF,TGTGCCAGCAGCCCGACAGTGTATGGCTACACCTTC,few,TRBV11-2,TRBJ1-2,.
CASSSGQGSYEQYF,TGTGCCAGCAGCTCAGGACAGGGCTCCTACGAGCAGTACTTC,.,TRBV7-2,TRBJ2-7,TRBD1
CASIREVLAKNTEAFF,TGTGCCAGCATTCGGGAAGTCCTAGCGAAGAACACTGAAGCTTTCTTT,.,TRBV2,TRBJ1-1,.
CASSLLLGGQRERETQYF,TGTGCCAGCAGCTTATTGTTGGGGGGACAGAGAGAAAGAGAGACCCAGTACTTC,.,TRBV7-9,TRBJ2-5,.
CASSPRDRGNYGYTF,TGCGCCAGCAGCCCTCGGGACAGGGGCAACTATGGCTACACCTTC,.,TRBV4-1,TRBJ1-2,TRBD1
CASSLVRGLLFSGNTIYF,TGTGCCAGCAGCTTAGTCAGGGGGCTTCTCTTCTCTGGAAACACCATATATTTT,once,TRBV7-8,TRBJ1-3,TRBD1
CASNTRGHGYTF,TGTGCCTCTAATACAAGGGGGCACGGCTACACCTTC,.,TRBV30,TRBJ1-2,TRBD1
CASSLSGQYQETQYF,TGTGCCAGCTCACTCTCTGGACAGTACCAAGAGACCCAGTACTTC,.,TRBV18,TRBJ2-5,.
CASSEGRTGYNEQFF,TGTGCCAGCAGTGAAGGGCGGACAGGCTACAATGAGCAGTTCTTC,.,TRBV2,TRBJ2-1,TRBD1
CASNSGGIKTQYF,TGTGCCAGCAATAGCGGGGGGATCAAGACCCAGTACTTC,.,TRBV6-1,TRBJ2-5,TRBD2